This TCR beta chain was sequenced in a study of T cells in Graves' hyperthyroidism and ophthalmopathy. Study information: Peripheral blood collection took place at initial diagnosis, before any treatment.

Many counts were recorded for this clonotype. What was amplified from RNA transcripts were TCR beta CDR3 regions. Carried out on the TCR CDR3, a first-round RT-PCR used the HTBI primer set. TCRdb re-analysed the multiplex PCR reads in MiXCR, keeping a single row per CDR3 protein. The sample shows around 440,000 distinct CDR3 sequences, around 16% of them seen only once. The CDR3 length is 16 residues. Germline V gene lookup returns CDR1 SGDLS and CDR2 YYNGEE. V was trimmed by 0 bases and J by 7 bases, leaving 19 bases between them. Patients aged 18 to 65 had newly diagnosed hyperthyroidism lasting under 2 months. Lactation, pregnancy, other autoimmune disease or uncontrolled infection led to exclusion of patients. PBMCs came from around 9.7 ml fresh peripheral blood.

The chain combines TRBV9 with TRBJ2-5; a weak D match, TRBD2 (5 bases). This clonotype originated in a woman aged 18-29 years with Graves' hyperthyroidism. Sequencing input: blood. This CDR3 reads CASSVATGRGKGTQYF. DNA of the CDR3: TGTGCCAGCAGCGTAGCTACGGGCCGAGGGAAAGGGACCCAGTACTTC.